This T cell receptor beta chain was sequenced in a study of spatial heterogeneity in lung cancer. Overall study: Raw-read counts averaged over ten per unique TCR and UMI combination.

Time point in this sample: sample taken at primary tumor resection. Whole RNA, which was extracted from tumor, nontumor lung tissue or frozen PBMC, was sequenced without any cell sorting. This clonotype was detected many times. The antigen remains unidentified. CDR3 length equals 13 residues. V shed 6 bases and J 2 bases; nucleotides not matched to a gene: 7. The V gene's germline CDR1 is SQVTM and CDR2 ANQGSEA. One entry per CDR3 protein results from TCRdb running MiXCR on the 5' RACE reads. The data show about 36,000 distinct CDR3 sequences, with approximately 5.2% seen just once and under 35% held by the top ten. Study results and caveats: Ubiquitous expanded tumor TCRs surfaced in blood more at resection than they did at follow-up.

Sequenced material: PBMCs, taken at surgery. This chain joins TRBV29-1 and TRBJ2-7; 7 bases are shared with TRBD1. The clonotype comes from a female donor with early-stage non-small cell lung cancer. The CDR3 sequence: CSVQTGTAYEQYF. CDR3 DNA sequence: TGCAGCGTCCAGACCGGGACAGCCTACGAGCAGTACTTC.